The T cell receptor (beta chain) under discussion was sequenced for a study of blood T cell repertoires in COVID-19. Looked up from germline, CDR1 is SGHTA and CDR2 is FQGNSA. The V gene lost 3 bases and the J gene lost 6 bases, with 6 bases spanning the gap. This CDR3 comprises 12 residues. Generated by immunoSEQ multiplex PCR, the TCRdb table keeps only in-frame clones and is missing some. The sample lists nearly 200,000 clones; over 80% were seen once. Material: peripheral blood. This TCR was sampled from a man in his sixties with COVID-19, enrolled during active disease. V is TRBV7-2 and J is TRBJ1-5, with D unresolved. CDR3 amino acids: CASSLEAQPQHF. CDR3 bases: TGTGCCAGCAGCTTGGAGGCTCAGCCCCAGCATTTT.